These 31 T cell receptor beta chains came from one sample sequenced in a study of beta chain features in type 1 diabetes. What was sequenced were expressed TCRB transcripts, since all of the isolated RNA had been reverse transcribed. The repertoire was sequenced with immunoSEQ multiplex PCR; TCRdb's copy has only in-frame clones and lacks some. The repertoire holds 300,000 to 350,000 clones, with 6.5% to 10% as singletons. The sample taken for sequencing was central memory CD4+ T cells from blood. Every receptor here comes from a woman younger than 30 in good health.

The table lists this clone with a few counts. The chain joins TRBV4-1 to TRBJ2-4; D is perhaps TRBD2 (5 bases). The CDR3 loop spans 18 amino acids. The germline CDR1 and CDR2 sequences are MGHRA and YSYEKL. V lost 1 base to trimming and J lost 1 base, with 17 bases between them. The CDR3 DNA follows: TGCGCCAGCAGCCAAGGGCTAGCATCGGTCCCTGCCAAAAACATTCAGTACTTC. This encodes CASSQGLASVPAKNIQYF.

Ten or more counts support this clone. CDR3 sequence: CASSLGSTSANTGELFF. In DNA form, the CDR3 reads TGTGCCAGCAGCTTGGGATCCACCTCGGCGAACACCGGGGAGCTGTTTTTT. The chain employs TRBV5-4 and TRBJ2-2; the D is unclear. The germline CDR1 and CDR2 sequences are SGHNT and YYREEE (reference sequence). V was cut by 0 bases and J by 0 bases, with 12 bases left in between. The CDR3 runs to 17 residues.

This CDR3 reads CASSPGGAETQYF. The CDR3, as DNA: TGTGCCAGCAGCCCCGGTGGGGCAGAGACCCAGTACTTC. J is TRBJ2-5 and V is TRBV28; tentative D call: TRBD1 (5 bases). Trimming took off 6 bases at V and 4 bases at J, with 12 bases between the two ends. Germline lookup yields CDR1 MDHEN and CDR2 SYDVKM. The CDR3 has 13 amino acids. The complete variable domain, with remaining parts taken from reference TRBV28 and TRBJ2-5, reads DVKVTQSSRYLVKRTGEKVFLECVQDMDHENMFWYRQDPGLGLRLIYFSYDVKMKEKGDIPEGYSVSREKKERFSLILESASTNQTSMYLCASSPGGAETQYFGPGTRLLVL.

There are a few counts of this clone. This chain's CDR3 is CASSQDRGKQFF. Written as DNA, the CDR3 is TGTGCCAGCAGCCAGGACAGGGGCAAGCAGTTCTTC. The chain combines TRBV6-5 with TRBJ2-1, with 9 bases identical to TRBD1. The V segment lost 6 bases and the J segment 11 bases; nucleotides outside the gene matches: 5. The CDR3 is 12 residues long. Per germline, CDR1 MNHEY and CDR2 SVGAGI.

Only a few counts were recorded for this clone. In DNA, the CDR3 is TGTGCCAGCAGTGAGGTCCGGGTAGGCAATCAGCCCCAGCATTTT. It is translated as CASSEVRVGNQPQHF. The chain links TRBV2 to TRBJ1-5; D gene unclear. Germline V gives CDR1 SNHLY, CDR2 FYNNEI. Deletions cut 3 bases from V and 2 bases from J, with 11 bases between. The CDR3 runs 15 residues.

This clone was observed a handful of times. This rearrangement joins TRBV7-2 to TRBJ2-5; 11 nucleotides match TRBD2. This CDR3 has 15 residues. V was clipped by 7 bases and J by 12 bases; unmatched bases: 16. Germline-derived CDR1 and CDR2 are SGHTA and FQGNSA. The CDR3 spells CASTEGTSGRPGKYF. Written as DNA, the CDR3 is TGTGCCAGCACCGAGGGCACTAGCGGGAGACCGGGAAAGTACTTC. The entire variable domain, with the rest obtained from reference TRBV7-2 and TRBJ2-5, is as follows: GAGVSQSPSNKVTEKGKDVELRCDPISGHTALYWYRQSLGQGLEFLIYFQGNSAPDKSGLPSDRFSAERTGGSVSTLTIQRTQQEDSAVYLCASTEGTSGRPGKYFGPGTRLLVL.

V usage is TRBV5-1 and J usage is TRBJ2-7, with TRBD2 as a possible D gene (6 bases). V lost 1 base to trimming and J lost 7 bases, with 15 bases between them. The germline gives CDR1 SGHRS, CDR2 YFSETQ. This CDR3 region has 14 residues. CDR3: CASSLSGTAGEQYF. CDR3 DNA sequence: TGCGCCAGCAGCTTGTCCGGGACCGCGGGGGAGCAGTACTTC.

This clone was seen ten or more times. J is TRBJ2-7 and V is TRBV11-2; no clear D. The CDR3 is made up of 12 amino acids. Germline values: CDR1 SGHAT, CDR2 FQNNGV. Trimming stripped 1 base from V and 2 bases from J, with 3 bases between. CDR3 amino acids: CASSLAAYEQYF. CDR3 DNA sequence: TGTGCCAGCAGCTTAGCGGCCTACGAGCAGTACTTC.

The V and J genes are TRBV7-9 and TRBJ1-2; 7 bases are a match to TRBD1. The CDR3 covers 17 residues. Trimming took 3 bases from V and 4 from J; bases not matched to a gene: 14. The germline V gene encodes CDR1 SEHNR and CDR2 FQNEAQ (reference sequence). CDR3: CASSFVPGQRTPYGYTF. The DNA of the CDR3 is TGTGCCAGCAGCTTTGTCCCGGGACAGCGGACCCCCTATGGCTACACCTTC.

V usage is TRBV4-1 and J usage is TRBJ2-1; 7 bases align to TRBD2. Unmatched junction bases numbered 9, after V lost 4 bases and J lost 15 bases. The germline V gene encodes CDR1 MGHRA and CDR2 YSYEKL. This CDR3 is 12 amino acids long. The CDR3 nucleotides read TGCGCCAGCAGCCGGGGGGAGGGCCCTGTGTTCTTC. It codes for CASSRGEGPVFF.

This clone occurred many times. The V and J genes are TRBV5-1 and TRBJ2-1; 10 nucleotides agree with TRBD2. Germline V gene lookup returns CDR1 SGHRS and CDR2 YFSETQ. This CDR3 is 15 amino acids long. With V trimmed by 1 base and J by 8 bases, 6 bases remained unmatched. The CDR3 DNA is TGCGCCAGCAGCTTGTCAGCGGGAGGGATCGATGAGCAGTTCTTC. Protein sequence: CASSLSAGGIDEQFF.

This clone came up a few times. A much larger clone differs by one base, so this may be a read error. The same CDR3 can be traced to other DNA sequences in this sample. The gene calls are TRBV2 and TRBJ1-5; 9 nucleotides match TRBD1. This CDR3 is 14 amino acids long. J lost 2 bases, V lost 4 bases, and 0 bases had no gene match. The germline gives CDR1 SNHLY, CDR2 FYNNEI. The CDR3 region is CASSGTGGNQPQHF. The CDR3 coding sequence is TGTGCCAGCAGTGGGACAGGGGGCAATCAGCCCCAGCATTTT.

In its sample, this clone was seen a few times. The V gene is TRBV25-1, the J gene TRBJ2-1; D is unclear. The germline CDR1 and CDR2 sequences are MGHDK and SYGVNS. There are 15 residues in the CDR3. V was cut by 5 bases and J by 0 bases, with 11 bases left in between. The CDR3 reads CASSRRSVSYNEQFF. The CDR3 DNA reads TGTGCCAGCAGTCGCAGGTCTGTCTCCTACAATGAGCAGTTCTTC.

This clone was recorded many times. The DNA of the CDR3 is TGTGCCAGCAGCCTATTTACAGGGGTCTCCTACAATGAGCAGTTCTTC. This translates into CASSLFTGVSYNEQFF. This sequence joins TRBV14 and TRBJ2-1; TRBD1 agrees at 7 bases. The CDR3 covers 16 residues. V shed 4 bases and J 0 bases; nucleotides not matched to a gene: 6. CDR1 and CDR2 from the germline V gene are SGHDN and FVKESK.

This clone was picked up a small number of times. V and J are TRBV28 and TRBJ2-2; 7 positions match TRBD1. The CDR3 loop spans 14 amino acids. From germline, CDR1 is MDHEN and CDR2 SYDVKM. The V gene end was trimmed by 9 bases and the J gene end by 2 bases; junction bases not matched to a gene: 6. The CDR3 loop reads CASAGTDNTGELFF. The CDR3 DNA reads as TGTGCCAGTGCCGGGACAGATAACACCGGGGAGCTGTTTTTT.

This clone was detected only a few times. The gene calls are TRBV5-6 and TRBJ2-3; D unclear. V lost 4 bases, J lost 3 bases, and 9 bases lay in between. Germline V gene data show CDR1 as SGHDT and CDR2 as YYEEEE. This CDR3 comprises 13 residues. The CDR3 loop reads CASSNGRTDTQYF. The CDR3 region has the DNA TGTGCCAGCAGCAATGGACGGACAGATACGCAGTATTTT.

V and J are TRBV7-8 and TRBJ2-2; perhaps TRBD1 as D (5 bases). The ends were cut back, 2 bases at V and 0 bases at J, with 10 bases in the middle. This CDR3 spans 16 amino acids. The V gene's germline CDR1 is SGHVS and CDR2 FQNEAQ. CDR3 nucleotides: TGTGCCAGCAGCTTACGACAGTCCGCGAACACCGGGGAGCTGTTTTTT. Translation gives CASSLRQSANTGELFF.

This clone was counted a few times. The CDR3 DNA sequence: TGTGCCAGCAGCCCGCGGGGGTCCTACAATGAGCAGTTCTTC. Encoded protein: CASSPRGSYNEQFF. J is TRBJ2-1 and V is TRBV9; 7 bases match TRBD2. V gave up 4 bases and J gave up 1 base; unmatched junction bases: 2. Germline values: CDR1 SGDLS, CDR2 YYNGEE. CDR3 size: 14 residues.

This clone showed up just a few times. V gene TRBV11-2 combines with J gene TRBJ2-1, with a tentative D call TRBD2 (6 bases). Germline-derived CDR1 and CDR2 are SGHAT and FQNNGV. The V gene lost 3 bases and the J gene lost 0 bases, with 9 bases spanning the gap. The CDR3 length is 15 residues. The CDR3 coding sequence is TGTGCCAGCAGCTTTTCTAGCGACTCCTACAATGAGCAGTTCTTC. Its protein is CASSFSSDSYNEQFF.

This clone has more than one count but fewer than ten. V and J are TRBV18 and TRBJ2-2; D not certain. Trimming removed 3 bases from V and 0 bases from J, with 14 bases in between. CDR1 is KGHSH, CDR2 LQKENI, per germline. The CDR3 has 17 amino acids. The CDR3 loop is CASSPILRVSNTGELFF. The CDR3 bases are TGTGCCAGCTCACCGATTCTTCGGGTTTCGAACACCGGGGAGCTGTTTTTT.

This clone showed up just a few times. The rearrangement joins TRBV28 to TRBJ2-7, with 10 bases lining up with TRBD2. Germline trimming cut 3 bases from V and 4 bases from J; bases unmatched to any gene: 12. Per the germline V gene, CDR1 is MDHEN and CDR2 is SYDVKM. The CDR3 loop spans 17 amino acids. The CDR3 protein is CASSFIPRGLAIYEQYF. The CDR3 nucleotides read TGTGCCAGCAGTTTCATTCCGAGGGGACTAGCGATATACGAGCAGTACTTC.

As regards this clone: This may stem from a read error, because a much larger clone lies one nucleotide away. V and J are TRBV7-2 and TRBJ2-4, with unresolved D. Per the germline V gene, CDR1 is SGHTA and CDR2 is FQGNSA. CDR3 length: 12 amino acids. V was cut by 6 bases and J by 1 base, with 4 bases left in between. The CDR3: CASSFAKNIQYF. The CDR3 coding sequence is TGTGCCAGCAGTTTCGCCAAAAACATTCAGTACTTC.

This sequence joins TRBV7-8 and TRBJ1-3, with 9 bases aligning to TRBD1. The germline gives CDR1 SGHVS, CDR2 FQNEAQ. The CDR3 is 20 amino acids. V lost 5 bases, J lost 2 bases, and 19 bases stayed unmatched. In nucleotides, the CDR3 is TGTGCCAGCAGCCCAAGGCGATCGACCCGGGACAGGGTTACTGGAAACACCATATATTTT. It yields the protein CASSPRRSTRDRVTGNTIYF.

V and J are TRBV5-1 and TRBJ2-3, with 7 bases fitting TRBD1. The ends lost 3 bases at V and 2 bases at J; junction bases unmatched: 18. In germline, CDR1 is SGHRS, CDR2 YFSETQ. CDR3 length equals 19 residues. The CDR3, as DNA: TGCGCCAGCAGCTCAATACTACCCACCACAGGGGCACCCACAGATACGCAGTATTTT. This sequence encodes CASSSILPTTGAPTDTQYF. Looking up the rest from reference TRBV5-1 and TRBJ2-3 gives the full variable domain: KAGVTQTPRYLIKTRGQQVTLSCSPISGHRSVSWYQQTPGQGLQFLFEYFSETQRNKGNFPGRFSGRQFSNSRSEMNVSTLELGDSALYLCASSSILPTTGAPTDTQYFGPGTRLTVL.

To note about this clone: Distinct nucleotide sequences in the sample also encode this CDR3. In DNA form, the CDR3 reads TGTGCCAGCAGCTACCACATGAACACTGAAGCTTTCTTT. It yields the protein CASSYHMNTEAFF. The gene calls are TRBV7-2 and TRBJ1-1; D is uncertain. The V end lost 4 bases, the J end lost 0 bases, and 6 bases lay between the germline ends. Germline V CDR1 and CDR2: SGHTA, FQGNSA. CDR3 length: 13 amino acids.

This clone was seen ten or more times. The rearrangement joins TRBV2 to TRBJ2-2; D gene uncertain. The germline gives CDR1 SNHLY, CDR2 FYNNEI. The CDR3 loop spans 19 amino acids. V was cut by 2 bases and J by 3 bases, with 22 bases left in between. CDR3 sequence reads: CASSEQGGWFSEHTGELFF. CDR3 in DNA: TGTGCCAGCAGTGAACAAGGCGGTTGGTTCAGTGAACACACCGGGGAGCTGTTTTTT.

The J gene is TRBJ2-7, the V gene TRBV9; D is perhaps TRBD1 (6 bases). V dropped 4 bases and J dropped 6 bases, with 20 bases sitting between them. Germline loops: CDR1 SGDLS, CDR2 YYNGEE. This CDR3 contains 15 residues. The CDR3 sequence: CASSKQGLDNGEQYF. As DNA, the CDR3 is TGTGCCAGCAGCAAACAGGGTCTAGATAACGGCGAGCAGTACTTC.

The CDR3 protein is CASSSNRGDTQYF. CDR3 nucleotides: TGTGCCAGCAGTAGCAACAGGGGAGATACGCAGTATTTT. The V call is TRBV7-3, the J call TRBJ2-3; TRBD1 aligns across 7 bases. CDR3 length: 13 residues. Germline V gene lookup returns CDR1 SGHTA and CDR2 FQGTGA. After removal of 6 bases from V and 5 bases from J, the junction contained 5 bases not matched to a gene.

The chain has TRBV5-1 and TRBJ2-2, with TRBD1 matching over 8 bases. Germline V lookup: CDR1 SGHRS, CDR2 YFSETQ. V was pared by 4 bases and J by 6 bases, with 8 bases of the junction left unmatched. CDR3 size: 15 residues. The CDR3 DNA sequence: TGCGCCAGCAGCCAAGACAGGGGCACGGCCGGGGAGCTGTTTTTT. This translates into CASSQDRGTAGELFF.

This clone showed up many times. The V and J genes are TRBV7-9 and TRBJ2-7; TRBD2 matches at 9 bases. V dropped 1 base and J dropped 5; count of bases not matched to a gene: 6. Per the germline V gene, CDR1 is SEHNR and CDR2 is FQNEAQ (reference sequence). The CDR3 contains 15 residues. CDR3 region: CASSLELAGFDEQYF. The CDR3 DNA is TGTGCCAGCAGCTTAGAGCTAGCGGGGTTCGACGAGCAGTACTTC.

The V and J genes are TRBV6-5 and TRBJ2-7, with 8 bases fitting TRBD2. Trimming cost V 7 bases and J 6 bases; bases outside gene matches: 11. Germline CDR1 and CDR2: MNHEY and SVGAGI. This CDR3 has 14 residues. CDR3 protein: CASKAPLAGGEQYF. CDR3 nucleotide sequence: TGTGCCAGCAAGGCACCCTTGGCGGGAGGCGAGCAGTACTTC.